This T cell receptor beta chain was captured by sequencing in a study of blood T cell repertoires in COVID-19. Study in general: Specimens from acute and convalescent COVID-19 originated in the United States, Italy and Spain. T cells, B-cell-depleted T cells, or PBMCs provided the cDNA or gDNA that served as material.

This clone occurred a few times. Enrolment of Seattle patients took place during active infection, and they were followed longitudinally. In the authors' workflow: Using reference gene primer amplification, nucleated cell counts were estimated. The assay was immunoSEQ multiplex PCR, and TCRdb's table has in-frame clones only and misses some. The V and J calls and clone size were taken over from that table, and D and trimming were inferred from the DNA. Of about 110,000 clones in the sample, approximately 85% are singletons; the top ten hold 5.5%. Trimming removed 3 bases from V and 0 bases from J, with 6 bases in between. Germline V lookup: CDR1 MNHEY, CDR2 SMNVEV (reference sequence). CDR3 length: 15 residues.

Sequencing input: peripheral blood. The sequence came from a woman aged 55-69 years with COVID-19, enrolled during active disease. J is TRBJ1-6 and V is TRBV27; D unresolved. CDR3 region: CASSFLSSYNSPLHF. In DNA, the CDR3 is TGTGCCAGCAGTTTTCTAAGCTCCTATAATTCACCCCTCCACTTT.